Presented here are 8 T cell receptor beta chains from one specimen sequenced in a study of blood T cell repertoires in COVID-19. Measured with immunoSEQ multiplex PCR; TCRdb has only the in-frame clones, and not every one. This sample has around 56,000 clones; 70% to 90% occur once, and the top ten carry about 6.3%. The sample was peripheral blood. The receptors shown here come from a man aged 60-69 years with active or convalescent COVID-19.

This clone was detected only once. DNA of the CDR3: TGTGCCAGCAGCTTAGCGGTTAAAACAGGGGAATATCATACGCAGTATTTT. Translating it yields CASSLAVKTGEYHTQYF. This chain links TRBV7-9 with TRBJ2-3; TRBD1 matches 7 bases. CDR1 SEHNR and CDR2 FQNEAQ come from the germline V gene (reference sequence). This CDR3 is 17 amino acids long. V trimming: 0 bases; J trimming: 7 bases; junction bases outside the gene matches: 13.

The V gene is TRBV5-1, the J gene TRBJ2-3, with D tentatively TRBD2 (6 bases). The V gene lost 4 bases and the J gene lost 5 bases, with 14 bases spanning the gap. The CDR3 sequence is 14 residues long. Germline V gene data show CDR1 as SGHRS and CDR2 as YFSETQ. CDR3 in DNA: TGCGCCAGCAGCCCGGGAGCCCGTAGAGATACGCAGTATTTT. Amino acids: CASSPGARRDTQYF.

The chain employs TRBV19 and TRBJ2-2; 8 bases map to TRBD2. The CDR3 runs 17 residues. V gave up 3 bases and J gave up 1 base; unmatched junction bases: 7. Per the germline V gene, CDR1 is LNHDA and CDR2 is SQIVND (reference sequence). The CDR3 sequence: CASSIPAGVGNTGELFF. In DNA, the CDR3 is TGTGCCAGTAGTATTCCAGCGGGAGTAGGGAACACCGGGGAGCTGTTTTTT.

J is TRBJ2-3 and V is TRBV2; the match to TRBD2 covers 12 bases. CDR1 is SNHLY and CDR2 is FYNNEI in the germline V gene. The CDR3 length is 15 residues. The junction had 5 bases not matched to a gene; V was cut back by 6 bases and J by 4 bases. The CDR3 sequence is CASSSSGRAADTQYF. The CDR3 coding sequence is TGTGCCAGCAGCTCTAGCGGGAGGGCCGCAGATACGCAGTATTTT.

This chain uses TRBV28 with TRBJ1-5; 8 nucleotides agree with TRBD1. The length of the CDR3 is 18 residues. Germline CDR1 MDHEN, CDR2 SYDVKM. The V and J ends lost 4 bases and 0 bases, in that order; junction bases with no gene match: 11. The CDR3 is CASSYPKGQGYSNQPQHF. DNA for the CDR3: TGTGCCAGCAGTTACCCGAAAGGACAGGGTTATAGCAATCAGCCCCAGCATTTT.

The chain couples TRBV20-1 to TRBJ1-5; D is unresolved. Germline V CDR1 and CDR2: DFQATT, SNEGSKA (reference sequence). The CDR3 totals 11 residues. The V end lost 0 bases, the J end lost 12 bases, and 9 bases lay between the germline ends. The CDR3 spells CSARDEEYQHF. DNA of the CDR3: TGCAGTGCTAGAGATGAGGAATACCAGCATTTT.

With regard to this clone: The sample holds other DNA sequences that translate to the same CDR3. The J gene is TRBJ2-7, the V gene TRBV5-1; 7 positions agree with TRBD2. Germline loops: CDR1 SGHRS, CDR2 YFSETQ. The CDR3 has 14 amino acids. V lost 0 bases and J lost 6; bases outside the gene matches: 6. CDR3 region: CASSLAASGGEQYF. CDR3 nucleotides: TGCGCCAGCAGCTTGGCGGCTAGCGGAGGCGAGCAGTACTTC. Full variable domain (remainder filled in from reference TRBV5-1 and TRBJ2-7): KAGVTQTPRYLIKTRGQQVTLSCSPISGHRSVSWYQQTPGQGLQFLFEYFSETQRNKGNFPGRFSGRQFSNSRSEMNVSTLELGDSALYLCASSLAASGGEQYFGPGTRLTVT.

This clone was seen more than once but under ten times. The chain is built from TRBV2 and TRBJ2-3, with a tentative D call TRBD1 (5 bases). Germline-derived CDR1 and CDR2 are SNHLY and FYNNEI. Trimming removed 7 bases at V and 2 bases at J, with 19 bases between. The length of the CDR3 is 16 residues. The CDR3 DNA is TGTGCCAGCATAAAGGCGACAGTGTGGAACACAGATACGCAGTATTTT. It codes for CASIKATVWNTDTQYF.